A single sample is the source of the 7 T cell receptor beta chains below, sequenced in a study of blood T cell repertoires in COVID-19 (dated by TCRdb to 2020 to 2021). The library was obtained by the immunoSEQ multiplex PCR assay. TCRdb stores this immuneACCESS table with in-frame sequences only. Part of the clones is absent; in the studies checked, under half of the shortfall reflects unresolved V genes, and no reason is known for the rest. A total of some 50,000 clones appear in this sample, about 78% of them only once. The ten largest clones capture 4% to 6% of the sample. Sequencing was carried out using peripheral blood. The origin of the receptors is a human donor in a cohort sampled during active COVID-19.

Points on this clone: Other nucleotide sequences in the sample specify the same CDR3. This chain links TRBV9 with TRBJ2-7; 9 bases are shared with TRBD1. There are 13 residues in the CDR3. Per the germline V gene, CDR1 is SGDLS and CDR2 is YYNGEE. V lost 3 bases to trimming and J lost 3 bases; unmatched junction nucleotides: 1. The CDR3, as DNA: TGTGCCAGCAGCGAGGGACAGGGCTACGAGCAGTACTTC. Translation gives CASSEGQGYEQYF.

The chain employs TRBV9 and TRBJ1-6; possibly TRBD1 for D (6 bases). Trimming took 0 bases from V and 9 from J, leaving 10 bases between them. Germline lookup yields CDR1 SGDLS and CDR2 YYNGEE. The CDR3 has 14 residues. The chain's CDR3 is CASSVAQGGSPLHF. Written as DNA, the CDR3 is TGTGCCAGCAGCGTAGCACAGGGCGGTTCACCCCTCCACTTT.

This chain links TRBV5-4 with TRBJ1-1; TRBD1 matches at 8 bases. J was trimmed by 1 base and V by 5 bases; bases with no gene match: 7. Germline assignment: CDR1 SGHNT and CDR2 YYREEE (reference sequence). This CDR3 has 15 amino acids. The CDR3, as DNA: TGTGCCAGCAGACTCCGACAGGGGAAGAACACTGAAGCTTTCTTT. Translated, it gives CASRLRQGKNTEAFF. Full variable domain (missing parts from reference TRBV5-4 and TRBJ1-1): ETGVTQSPTHLIKTRGQQVTLRCSSQSGHNTVSWYQQALGQGPQFIFQYYREEENGRGNFPPRFSGLQFPNYSSELNVNALELDDSALYLCASRLRQGKNTEAFFGQGTRLTVV.

The rearrangement joins TRBV6-2 or TRBV6-3 to TRBJ2-7; 9 positions agree with TRBD1. The CDR3 consists of 15 residues. Germline loops: CDR1 MNHEY, CDR2 SVGEGT. The J segment lost 5 bases and the V segment lost 4 bases, leaving 9 bases of the junction unmatched. In DNA form, the CDR3 reads TGTGCCAGCAGTTCCGGGACAGGGATCCCCCACGAGCAGTACTTC. This gives the protein CASSSGTGIPHEQYF.

This clone is a singleton in its sample. CDR3 loop: CAILGQAVYEQYF. CDR3 DNA: TGTGCCATCCTTGGACAGGCGGTTTACGAGCAGTACTTC. The chain combines TRBV2 with TRBJ2-7; 7 bases agree with TRBD1. The germline V gene has CDR1 SNHLY and CDR2 FYNNEI. Germline trimming cut 10 bases from V and 4 bases from J; bases unmatched to any gene: 10. The CDR3 totals 13 residues.

V usage is TRBV12-3 or TRBV12-4 and J usage is TRBJ1-1, with D unclear. V gave up 5 bases and J gave up 1 base, with 8 bases separating them. The CDR3 is 13 residues long. The CDR3 DNA is TGTGCCAGCAGTCTATTAAAGAACACTGAAGCTTTCTTT. Its protein is CASSLLKNTEAFF.

The chain recombines TRBV24-1 with TRBJ2-7; tentative D call: TRBD2 (5 bases). Trimming pared 3 bases from V and 1 base from J, leaving 9 bases between. The CDR3 loop spans 14 amino acids. Per the germline V gene, CDR1 is KGHDR and CDR2 is SFDVKD. CDR3 amino acids: CATSDDRGSYEQYF. Here the CDR3 DNA reads TGTGCCACCAGTGATGACCGGGGATCCTACGAGCAGTACTTC.